This T cell receptor beta chain was sequenced for a study of T cell responses to AZD1222 COVID-19 vaccine. This CDR3 comprises 13 residues. Between the trimmed V and J ends, which lost 3 bases and 5 bases, there was a span of 8 bases. Study-wide points: Females made up more of the donors, who were largely white British, and clonal diversity may have come out too low. A reported finding is that nearly half of spike-specific TCRs target unmutated variant regions.

Comments on this clone: The antigen is unknown.

The assay was immunoSEQ multiplex PCR, and TCRdb's table has in-frame clones only and misses some. The table has some 120,000 clones, approximately 85% seen once; the top ten hold roughly 9.1%. Sequencing was performed on peripheral blood, taken on day 0 of AZD1222 vaccination. J is TRBJ1-5 and V is TRBV12-3 or TRBV12-4, with no clear D. The clonotype originates from an adult in good health. CDR3 loop: CASSLQVDQPQHF. Written as DNA, the CDR3 is TGTGCCAGCAGTTTGCAGGTTGATCAGCCCCAGCATTTT.